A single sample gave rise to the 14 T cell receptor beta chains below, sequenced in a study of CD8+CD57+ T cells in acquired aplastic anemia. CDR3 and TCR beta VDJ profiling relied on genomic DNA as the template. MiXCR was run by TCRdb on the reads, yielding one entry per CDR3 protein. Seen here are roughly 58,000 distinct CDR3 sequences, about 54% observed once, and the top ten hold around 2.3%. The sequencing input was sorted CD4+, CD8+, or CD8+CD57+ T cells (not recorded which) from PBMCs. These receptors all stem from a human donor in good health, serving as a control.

This CDR3 is CAIDRGLNTEAFF. CDR3 sequence (DNA): TGTGCCATCGACAGGGGGCTGAACACTGAAGCTTTCTTT. The rearrangement joins TRBV7-2 to TRBJ1-1; TRBD1 matches 10 bases. The CDR3 length is 13 residues. Germline V gives CDR1 SGHTA, CDR2 FQGNSA. Losses at the gene ends were 10 bases for V and 0 bases for J; bases not matched to a gene: 2. Complete variable domain (other parts from reference TRBV7-2 and TRBJ1-1): GAGVSQSPSNKVTEKGKDVELRCDPISGHTALYWYRQSLGQGLEFLIYFQGNSAPDKSGLPSDRFSAERTGGSVSTLTIQRTQQEDSAVYLCAIDRGLNTEAFFGQGTRLTVV.

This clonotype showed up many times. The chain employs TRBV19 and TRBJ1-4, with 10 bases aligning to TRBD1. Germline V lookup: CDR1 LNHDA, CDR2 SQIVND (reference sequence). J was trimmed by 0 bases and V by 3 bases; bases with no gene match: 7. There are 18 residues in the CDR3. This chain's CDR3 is CASSMRDRGRTTNEKLFF. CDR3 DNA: TGTGCCAGTAGTATGAGAGACAGGGGGCGAACAACTAATGAAAAACTGTTTTTT.

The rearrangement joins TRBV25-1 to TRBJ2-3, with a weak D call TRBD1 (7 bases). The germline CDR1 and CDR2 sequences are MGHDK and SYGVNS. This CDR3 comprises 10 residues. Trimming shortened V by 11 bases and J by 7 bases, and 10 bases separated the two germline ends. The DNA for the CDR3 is TGTGCCTCAGGGGGGAATACGCAGTATTTT. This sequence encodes CASGGNTQYF.

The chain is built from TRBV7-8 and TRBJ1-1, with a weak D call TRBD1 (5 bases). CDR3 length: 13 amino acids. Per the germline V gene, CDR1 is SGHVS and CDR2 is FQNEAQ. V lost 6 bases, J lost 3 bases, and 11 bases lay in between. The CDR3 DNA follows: TGTGCCAGCAGGATCGACAGCCACACTGAAGCTTTCTTT. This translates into CASRIDSHTEAFF.

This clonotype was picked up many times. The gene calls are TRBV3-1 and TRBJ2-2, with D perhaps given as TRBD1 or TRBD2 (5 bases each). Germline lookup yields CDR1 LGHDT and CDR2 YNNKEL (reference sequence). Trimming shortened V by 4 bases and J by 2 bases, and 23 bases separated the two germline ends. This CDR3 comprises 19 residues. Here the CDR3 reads CASSLHPPDGAGNTGELFF. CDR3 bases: TGTGCCAGCAGCCTGCACCCTCCGGACGGGGCGGGTAACACCGGGGAGCTGTTTTTT.

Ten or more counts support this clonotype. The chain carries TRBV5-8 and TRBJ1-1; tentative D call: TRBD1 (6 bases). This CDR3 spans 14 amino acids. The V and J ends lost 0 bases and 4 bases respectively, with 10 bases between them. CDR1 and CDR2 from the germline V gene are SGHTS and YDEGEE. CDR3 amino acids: CASSLDEGGTEAFF. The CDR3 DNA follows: TGTGCCAGCAGCTTGGACGAAGGGGGCACTGAAGCTTTCTTT. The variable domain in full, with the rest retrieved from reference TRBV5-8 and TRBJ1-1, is EAGVTQSPTHLIKTRGQQATLRCSPISGHTSVYWYQQALGLGLQFLLWYDEGEERNRGNFPPRFSGRQFPNYSSELNVNALELEDSALYLCASSLDEGGTEAFFGQGTRLTVV.

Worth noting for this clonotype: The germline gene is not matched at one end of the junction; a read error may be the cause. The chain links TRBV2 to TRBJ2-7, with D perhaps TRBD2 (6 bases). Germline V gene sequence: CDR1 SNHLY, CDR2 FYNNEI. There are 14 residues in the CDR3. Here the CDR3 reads CAISEPGGDNEQYF. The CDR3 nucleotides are TGTGCCATCAGTGAACCCGGGGGAGACAACGAGCAGTACTTC. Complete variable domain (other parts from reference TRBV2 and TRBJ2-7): EPEVTQTPSHQVTQMGQEVILRCVPISNHLYFYWYRQILGQKVEFLVSFYNNEISEKSEIFDDQFSVERPDGSNFTLKIRSTKLEDSAMYFCAISEPGGDNEQYFGPGTRLTVT.

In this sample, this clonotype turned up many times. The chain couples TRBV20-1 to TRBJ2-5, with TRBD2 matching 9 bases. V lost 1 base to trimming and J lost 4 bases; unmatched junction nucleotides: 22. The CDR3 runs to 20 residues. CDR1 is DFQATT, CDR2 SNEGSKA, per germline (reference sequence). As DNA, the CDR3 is TGCAGTGCTAGAGCCCTACACCGGGGGGAGCGGGAGGCGACGGGAGAGACCCAGTACTTC. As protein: CSARALHRGEREATGETQYF.

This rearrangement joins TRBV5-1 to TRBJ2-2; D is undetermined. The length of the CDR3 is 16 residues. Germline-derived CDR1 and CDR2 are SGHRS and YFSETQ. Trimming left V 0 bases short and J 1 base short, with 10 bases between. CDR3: CASSLEFYGNTGELFF. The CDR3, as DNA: TGCGCCAGCAGCTTGGAATTCTACGGGAACACCGGGGAGCTGTTTTTT.

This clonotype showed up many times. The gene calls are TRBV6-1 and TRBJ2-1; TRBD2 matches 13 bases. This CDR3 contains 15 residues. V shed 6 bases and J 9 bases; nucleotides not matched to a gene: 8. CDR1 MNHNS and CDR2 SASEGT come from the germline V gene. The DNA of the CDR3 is TGTGCCAGCAGACTGACTAGCGGGAGGCCAAGTGAGCAGTTCTTC. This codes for CASRLTSGRPSEQFF.

The DNA of the CDR3 is TGCGCCAGCAGCGGAGGGACAAGCCATAATTCACCCCTCCACTTT. This encodes CASSGGTSHNSPLHF. The V gene is TRBV5-1, the J gene TRBJ1-6; a weak D match, TRBD1 (6 bases). Deletions cut 4 bases from V and 5 bases from J, with 13 bases between. The CDR3 is made up of 15 amino acids. Germline values: CDR1 SGHRS, CDR2 YFSETQ.

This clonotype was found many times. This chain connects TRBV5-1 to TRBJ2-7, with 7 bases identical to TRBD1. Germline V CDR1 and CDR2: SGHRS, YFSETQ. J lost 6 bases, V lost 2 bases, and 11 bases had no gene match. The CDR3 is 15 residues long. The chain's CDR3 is CASSFLEGAAGEQYF. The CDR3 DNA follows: TGCGCCAGCAGCTTCCTAGAGGGGGCGGCTGGCGAGCAGTACTTC. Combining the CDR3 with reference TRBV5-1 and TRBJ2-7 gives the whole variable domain KAGVTQTPRYLIKTRGQQVTLSCSPISGHRSVSWYQQTPGQGLQFLFEYFSETQRNKGNFPGRFSGRQFSNSRSEMNVSTLELGDSALYLCASSFLEGAAGEQYFGPGTRLTVT.

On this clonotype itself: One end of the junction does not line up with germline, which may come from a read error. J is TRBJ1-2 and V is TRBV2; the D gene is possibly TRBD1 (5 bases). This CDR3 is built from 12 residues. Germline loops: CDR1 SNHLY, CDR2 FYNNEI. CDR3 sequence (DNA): TGTGCCAGCAATGAGGGGACCAGGGAGGAGTTCTTC. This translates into CASNEGTREEFF.

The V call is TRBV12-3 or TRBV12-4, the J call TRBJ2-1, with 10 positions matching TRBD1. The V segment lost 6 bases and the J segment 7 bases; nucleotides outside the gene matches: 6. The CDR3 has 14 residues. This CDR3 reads CASRPTGGWNEQFF. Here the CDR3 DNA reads TGTGCCAGCAGGCCGACAGGGGGCTGGAATGAGCAGTTCTTC.